This passage covers 14 T cell receptor beta chains from one sample sequenced in a study of cytomegalovirus exposure and HLA in healthy donors. The primer mix had 60 Vbeta and 13 Jbeta primers. Generated by immunoSEQ multiplex PCR, the TCRdb table keeps only in-frame clones and is missing some. The sample records 100,000 to 150,000 clones, roughly four fifths being singletons. Sequenced sample: PBMCs. Every receptor here comes from a boy between 2 and 15 years old in good health and CMV-seronegative.

This rearrangement joins TRBV9 to TRBJ2-7, with a weak D call TRBD2 (5 bases). In germline, CDR1 is SGDLS, CDR2 YYNGEE. The CDR3 is made up of 15 amino acids. The ends were cut back, 4 bases at V and 6 bases at J, with 20 bases in the middle. In nucleotides, the CDR3 is TGTGCCAGCAGCCCCCGAAGCGGAACCACTATCGAGCAGTACTTC. Amino acid sequence: CASSPRSGTTIEQYF.

This clone came up a few times. The chain recombines TRBV5-1 with TRBJ1-1; no reliable D call. V was clipped by 1 base and J by 1 base, with 5 bases between them. The CDR3 sequence is 13 residues long. Germline assignment: CDR1 SGHRS and CDR2 YFSETQ. This CDR3 reads CASSLIENTEAFF. In DNA form, the CDR3 reads TGCGCCAGCAGCTTGATAGAGAACACTGAAGCTTTCTTT.

The chain is built from TRBV4-3 and TRBJ2-3, with TRBD1 matching 8 bases. After removal of 1 base from V and 7 bases from J, the junction contained 10 bases not matched to a gene. Germline CDR1 is LGHNA and CDR2 is YSLEER. The CDR3 is 16 residues long. The CDR3 loop reads CASSQGRQGALNTQYF. For the CDR3, the DNA is TGCGCCAGCAGCCAAGGACGGCAGGGGGCTTTAAATACGCAGTATTTT.

The rearrangement links TRBV6-1 to TRBJ1-2, with TRBD1 matching 9 bases. Germline CDR1 reads MNHNS; CDR2 reads SASEGT. Germline trimming cut 6 bases from V and 2 bases from J; bases unmatched to any gene: 4. The CDR3 loop spans 14 amino acids. CDR3 nucleotides: TGTGCCAGCAGAACGGACAGGGGAAACTATGGCTACACCTTC. Translating gives CASRTDRGNYGYTF.

The chain employs TRBV6-5 and TRBJ1-2, with D unclear. V shed 0 bases and J shed 7 bases, with 12 bases lying between them. This CDR3 is built from 14 residues. Germline V gene data show CDR1 as MNHEY and CDR2 as SVGAGI. In DNA form, the CDR3 reads TGTGCCAGCAGTTACTCAGGCGGTCTCGGTGGCTACACCTTC. Translated, it gives CASSYSGGLGGYTF.

This clone has a handful of counts. V gene TRBV7-9 combines with J gene TRBJ2-3, with D maybe TRBD2 (5 bases). The germline V gene has CDR1 SEHNR and CDR2 FQNEAQ (reference sequence). This CDR3 spans 14 amino acids. V was pared by 2 bases and J by 4 bases, with 10 bases between. CDR3: CASSLLEGSDTQYF. CDR3 DNA sequence: TGTGCCAGCAGCTTACTAGAGGGATCAGATACGCAGTATTTT.

This clone has just one count. The chain has TRBV21-1 and TRBJ1-2; the table's D call, TRBD1, has no DNA check behind it. TRBV21-1 is listed as a pseudogene. CDR3 length: 17 residues. The CDR3 DNA is TGTGCCAGCAGCAAAGGGTGGGACAGGACCTCCTCCTATGGCTACACCTTC. Translated, it gives CASSKGWDRTSSYGYTF.

This clone was seen a few times. The rearrangement links TRBV6-1 to TRBJ1-4, with D uncertain. V lost 1 base to trimming and J lost 6 bases, with 6 bases between them. Germline CDR1 and CDR2: MNHNS and SASEGT. The CDR3 loop spans 13 amino acids. CDR3 amino acids: CASSEVIYEKLFF. DNA of the CDR3: TGTGCCAGCAGTGAAGTTATTTATGAAAAACTGTTTTTT.

Here the CDR3 reads CASSFGQGWYTEAFF. In DNA, the CDR3 is TGTGCCAGCAGCTTCGGACAGGGCTGGTACACTGAAGCTTTCTTT. V usage is TRBV7-2 and J usage is TRBJ1-1, with TRBD1 identical over 8 bases. Germline values: CDR1 SGHTA, CDR2 FQGNSA. Losses at the gene ends were 3 bases for V and 3 bases for J; bases not matched to a gene: 6. The CDR3 is 15 amino acids.

The chain links TRBV11-1 to TRBJ2-1, with D perhaps TRBD1 (6 bases). The CDR3 covers 14 residues. From germline, CDR1 is SGHAT and CDR2 FQDESV (reference sequence). With 3 bases removed from V and 7 bases from J, the gap between germline ends came to 13 bases. CDR3 bases: TGTGCCAGCAGCTTTACACAGGGAAGGAATGAGCAGTTCTTC. Protein sequence: CASSFTQGRNEQFF.

This chain connects TRBV19 to TRBJ2-1; 16 nucleotides line up with TRBD2. V gave up 3 bases and J gave up 8 bases; unmatched junction bases: 1. The CDR3 has 15 residues. Looked up from germline, CDR1 is LNHDA and CDR2 is SQIVND (reference sequence). The CDR3, as DNA: TGTGCCAGTAGTATGGGACTAGCGGGGGGGGATGAGCAGTTCTTC. This codes for CASSMGLAGGDEQFF.

The V gene is TRBV27, the J gene TRBJ2-7; possible D gene TRBD2, 5 bases. V lost 0 bases, J lost 4 bases, and 7 bases lay in between. Per the germline V gene, CDR1 is MNHEY and CDR2 is SMNVEV (reference sequence). The CDR3 sequence is 13 residues long. CDR3 nucleotide sequence: TGTGCCAGCAGTTTATCTCCGGGATACGAGCAGTACTTC. The encoded protein is CASSLSPGYEQYF.

This sequence joins TRBV11-2 and TRBJ2-1, with D perhaps matching TRBD2 (5 bases). Germline CDR1 is SGHAT and CDR2 is FQNNGV. Trimming stripped 1 base from V and 2 bases from J, with 21 bases between. The CDR3 contains 19 residues. The CDR3: CASSLVMVRAVGPYNEQFF. The CDR3 DNA is TGTGCCAGCAGCTTAGTAATGGTTCGAGCGGTTGGCCCCTACAATGAGCAGTTCTTC.

V and J are TRBV29-1 and TRBJ1-1, with D uncertain. Trimming pared 6 bases from V and 0 bases from J, leaving 8 bases between. There are 12 residues in the CDR3. Germline CDR1 SQVTM, CDR2 ANQGSEA. The CDR3 loop reads CSVLALNTEAFF. CDR3 DNA: TGCAGCGTCTTAGCTTTGAACACTGAAGCTTTCTTT.